This record concerns one TCR beta chain sequence. Its antigen is as yet unknown. This sample stems from a study of cytomegalovirus exposure and HLA in healthy donors. J gave up 6 bases and V 2 bases, and 7 bases lay outside the gene matches. The CDR3 runs to 16 residues. In germline, CDR1 is SNHLY, CDR2 FYNNEI. The PCR made use of 60 Vbeta and 13 Jbeta primers. The protocol was immunoSEQ multiplex PCR, while the TCRdb copy is restricted to in-frame clones and leaves out a portion. The sample records 150,000 to 200,000 clones, around 80% being singletons. Study results and caveats: Confirmation in vitro established that a few CMV-associated chains were specific for CMV antigens. The majority of TCR sequences were rare, yet some public TCRs appeared in many donors. Presence/absence analysis assumed near-uniform sequencing depth across donors.

The receptor was isolated from a woman in her thirties in good health and CMV-seropositive. The chain joins TRBV2 to TRBJ2-7; 13 nucleotides agree with TRBD2. Sequencing was carried out using PBMCs. The CDR3 DNA reads as TGTGCCAGCAGTGAACTCGGACTAGCGGGAGAGGGCGAGCAGTACTTC. Translation gives CASSELGLAGEGEQYF.